These 11 T cell receptor beta chains came from one sample sequenced in a study of STAT3 mutations in large granular lymphocyte leukemia. Study conclusions and caveats: Every T-LGLL patient had at least one immunodominant TCRbeta clonotype.

These receptors are not linked to any known antigen. Measured with immunoSEQ multiplex PCR; TCRdb has only the in-frame clones, and not every one. The sample carries 30,000 to 40,000 clones, around 85% recorded once. Sequenced: peripheral blood mononuclear cells. The receptors come from a man in his fifties or sixties with T-cell large granular lymphocyte leukemia. Some clones in this sample may be carry-over from other donors' samples.

This clone was counted a few times. The chain couples TRBV5-1 to TRBJ2-7; the D gene is possibly TRBD1 (6 bases). V dropped 4 bases and J dropped 1 base, with 15 bases sitting between them. Germline loops: CDR1 SGHRS, CDR2 YFSETQ. There are 15 residues in the CDR3. The CDR3 nucleotides read TGCGCCAGCAGCCCCTCGGGCGGACAGTCCTACGAGCAGTACTTC. Translated, it gives CASSPSGGQSYEQYF.

The rearrangement links TRBV5-1 to TRBJ2-7; unclear D gene. This CDR3 is 15 amino acids long. From germline, CDR1 is SGHRS and CDR2 YFSETQ. V dropped 1 base and J dropped 1 base, with 12 bases sitting between them. The CDR3 DNA reads TGCGCCAGCAGCTTGACCCGTCCTGCTTCCTACGAGCAGTACTTC. This codes for CASSLTRPASYEQYF.

The chain combines TRBV18 with TRBJ1-2; D ambiguous. V gave up 4 bases and J gave up 3 bases, with 9 bases separating them. CDR3 length: 13 amino acids. Germline loops: CDR1 KGHSH, CDR2 LQKENI. The CDR3 DNA is TGTGCCAGCTCACTCGCCCTCGACTATGGCTACACCTTC. Translation gives CASSLALDYGYTF.

There are a few counts of this clone. V gene TRBV30 combines with J gene TRBJ1-2; tentative D call: TRBD1 (5 bases). The ends were cut back, 4 bases at V and 5 bases at J, with 14 bases in the middle. The CDR3 covers 13 residues. Germline assignment: CDR1 GTSNPN and CDR2 SVGIG (reference sequence). The CDR3 region has the DNA TGTGCCTGGACCCCAGGGATAAGATATGGCTACACCTTC. Translation gives CAWTPGIRYGYTF.

This chain joins TRBV7-8 and TRBJ2-1; D uncertain. CDR3 length: 13 amino acids. The ends were cut back, 2 bases at V and 10 bases at J, with 12 bases in the middle. Germline values: CDR1 SGHVS, CDR2 FQNEAQ. CDR3: CASSLIGDWEQFF. CDR3 sequence (DNA): TGTGCCAGCAGCTTAATTGGGGATTGGGAGCAGTTCTTC.

The V and J genes are TRBV27 and TRBJ1-2, with D possibly being TRBD1 (5 bases). V dropped 5 bases and J dropped 4 bases, with 17 bases sitting between them. The CDR3 runs 15 residues. The germline V gene has CDR1 MNHEY and CDR2 SMNVEV (reference sequence). As DNA, the CDR3 is TGTGCCAGCAGTCGTGGGCGCAGGGATCCCTATGGCTACACCTTC. It yields the protein CASSRGRRDPYGYTF.

The chain uses TRBV18 and TRBJ2-7, with D possibly being TRBD1 (5 bases). The germline V gene has CDR1 KGHSH and CDR2 LQKENI. The CDR3 is 14 amino acids. With 2 bases removed from V and 5 bases from J, the gap between germline ends came to 13 bases. Here the CDR3 reads CASSPGAGSHEQYF. The CDR3 DNA is TGTGCCAGCTCACCAGGGGCAGGTAGCCACGAGCAGTACTTC.

This chain connects TRBV4-3 to TRBJ1-2; 8 positions match TRBD1. The CDR3 sequence is 17 residues long. The junction had 12 bases not matched to a gene; V was cut back by 1 base and J by 5 bases. Germline V gene data show CDR1 as LGHNA and CDR2 as YSLEER. The CDR3 sequence is CASSQGAPGQGGYGYTF. CDR3 in DNA: TGCGCCAGCAGCCAAGGGGCACCTGGACAGGGAGGGTATGGCTACACCTTC.

The CDR3 spells CASNSLTGGGEKLFF. As DNA, the CDR3 is TGTGCCAGCAATTCATTGACAGGGGGCGGAGAAAAACTGTTTTTT. V gene TRBV28 combines with J gene TRBJ1-4; 10 nucleotides match TRBD1. Unmatched junction bases numbered 10, after V lost 7 bases and J lost 8 bases. This CDR3 has 15 amino acids. CDR1 is MDHEN and CDR2 is SYDVKM in the germline V gene.

The chain uses TRBV5-1 and TRBJ2-2; D is unclear. V lost 0 bases, J lost 4 bases, and 7 bases lay in between. Germline V lookup: CDR1 SGHRS, CDR2 YFSETQ. This CDR3 has 14 amino acids. The CDR3 DNA sequence: TGCGCCAGCAGCTTGGAAGCAGTCACCGGGGAGCTGTTTTTT. Amino acid sequence: CASSLEAVTGELFF.

This chain uses TRBV27 with TRBJ2-7, with D perhaps TRBD1 or TRBD2 (5 bases each). The CDR3 has 15 amino acids. Trimming shortened V by 6 bases and J by 0 bases, and 15 bases separated the two germline ends. CDR1 and CDR2 from the germline V gene are MNHEY and SMNVEV (reference sequence). The CDR3 here is CASRPRDPGSYEQYF. The DNA of the CDR3 is TGTGCCAGCAGGCCCCGGGACCCAGGCTCCTACGAGCAGTACTTC.